This entry lists 32 T cell receptor beta chains sequenced from one sample in a study of T cell clones after liver transplantation. Produced via immunoSEQ multiplex PCR; TCRdb's table is partial and in-frame only. This table has about 20,000 clones, 78% appearing once. Sequencing was performed on CD8+ T cells from blood, taken about 56 months after liver transplant. The receptors stem from a human patient who received a liver transplant. Some T cells may be provided by the graft donor.

The V and J genes are TRBV6-4 and TRBJ2-7; D unclear. Trimming pared 0 bases from V and 0 bases from J, leaving 6 bases between. Germline V gene data show CDR1 as MRHNA and CDR2 as SNTAGT. The CDR3 totals 14 residues. Here the CDR3 reads CASSDSPSSYEQYF. The CDR3 bases are TGTGCCAGCAGTGACTCACCCAGCTCCTACGAGCAGTACTTC.

V and J are TRBV30 and TRBJ2-3, with 7 bases fitting TRBD2. The CDR3 is 14 amino acids. Losses at the gene ends were 1 base for V and 4 bases for J; bases not matched to a gene: 5. CDR1 is GTSNPN, CDR2 SVGIG, per germline (reference sequence). CDR3 nucleotide sequence: TGTGCCTGGAGTGAAACGGGGGGTTCAGATACGCAGTATTTT. This encodes CAWSETGGSDTQYF.

The rearrangement links TRBV5-4 to TRBJ2-7; perhaps TRBD2 as D (7 bases). V was trimmed by 9 bases and J by 5 bases, leaving 18 bases between them. Per germline, CDR1 SGHNT and CDR2 YYREEE (reference sequence). CDR3 length equals 13 residues. Here the CDR3 DNA reads TGTGCCATCATGGGGGAGGGGGTTGACGAGCAGTACTTC. It yields the protein CAIMGEGVDEQYF. The full variable domain, completed using reference TRBV5-4 and TRBJ2-7, is ETGVTQSPTHLIKTRGQQVTLRCSSQSGHNTVSWYQQALGQGPQFIFQYYREEENGRGNFPPRFSGLQFPNYSSELNVNALELDDSALYLCAIMGEGVDEQYFGPGTRLTVT.

The chain couples TRBV9 to TRBJ1-6; D remains ambiguous. The CDR3 has 17 amino acids. The V gene's germline CDR1 is SGDLS and CDR2 YYNGEE. The V end lost 0 bases, the J end lost 0 bases, and 10 bases lay between the germline ends. CDR3 nucleotides: TGTGCCAGCAGCGTAGCTGCCGGGAGCTCCTATAATTCACCCCTCCACTTT. Encoded protein: CASSVAAGSSYNSPLHF.

This clone was counted between two and nine times. Other DNA sequences in the sample encode the same CDR3. The V and J genes are TRBV19 and TRBJ2-7; D call uncertain. The CDR3 loop spans 14 amino acids. The V end was cut by 1 base, the J end by 4 bases, with 11 bases between. Germline V gene data show CDR1 as LNHDA and CDR2 as SQIVND (reference sequence). As DNA, the CDR3 is TGTGCCAGTAGTATAGGAGGCGGTACTTACGAGCAGTACTTC. It is translated as CASSIGGGTYEQYF.

A word on this clone: A junction boundary mismatches the germline segment, possibly from a read error. The chain is built from TRBV7-7 and TRBJ2-5, with 7 bases that match TRBD2. This CDR3 is 13 amino acids long. Germline V gene lookup returns CDR1 SSHAT and CDR2 FNYEAQ (reference sequence). The CDR3 reads CASSLYGRETQYF. The CDR3 DNA is TGTGCTAGCAGCTTATACGGGAGGGAGACCCAGTACTTC.

The genes are TRBV6-5 and TRBJ1-1, with a tentative D call TRBD1 (5 bases). The germline V and J ends were trimmed by 5 bases and 0 bases, with 13 bases remaining between them. The CDR3 consists of 15 residues. Germline assignment: CDR1 MNHEY and CDR2 SVGAGI. CDR3 sequence (DNA): TGTGCCAGCAGTCTAACAGGCGGACTGAACACTGAAGCTTTCTTT. Translation gives CASSLTGGLNTEAFF.

The rearrangement uses TRBV6-1 and TRBJ2-7; a weak D match, TRBD1 (6 bases). CDR1 and CDR2 from the germline V gene are MNHNS and SASEGT. Trimming took 6 bases from V and 0 from J, leaving 9 bases between them. The CDR3 runs 13 residues. For the CDR3, the DNA is TGTGCCAGCAGCACAGGGTACTCCTACGAGCAGTACTTC. Amino acid sequence: CASSTGYSYEQYF.

There are a few counts of this clone. This chain joins TRBV12-5 and TRBJ2-1, with D perhaps TRBD2 (6 bases). Germline CDR1 and CDR2: LGHNT and FRNRAP. The CDR3 extends over 14 amino acids. Deletions cut 6 bases from V and 4 bases from J, with 13 bases between. Written as DNA, the CDR3 is TGTGCTAGTGGGGGGGGACCTAGATACAATGAGCAGTTCTTC. This gives the protein CASGGGPRYNEQFF.

The sample holds a few counts of this clone. V gene TRBV6-1 combines with J gene TRBJ1-2, with D perhaps matching TRBD1 (5 bases). V was cut by 4 bases and J by 6 bases, with 15 bases left in between. There are 14 residues in the CDR3. The germline V gene encodes CDR1 MNHNS and CDR2 SASEGT. The CDR3 region is CASSGVGRGDGYTF. DNA of the CDR3: TGTGCCAGCAGTGGCGTGGGGCGGGGGGATGGCTACACCTTC.

The J gene is TRBJ1-3, the V gene TRBV7-9; possibly TRBD1 for D (5 bases). This CDR3 comprises 16 residues. Trimming left V 5 bases short and J 0 bases short, with 14 bases between. Looked up from germline, CDR1 is SEHNR and CDR2 is FQNEAQ (reference sequence). DNA of the CDR3: TGTGCCAGCAGCGCGCCGGGACGGAACTCTGGAAACACCATATATTTT. Translation gives CASSAPGRNSGNTIYF. Combining the CDR3 with reference TRBV7-9 and TRBJ1-3 gives the whole variable domain DTGVSQNPRHKITKRGQNVTFRCDPISEHNRLYWYRQTLGQGPEFLTYFQNEAQLEKSRLLSDRFSAERPKGSFSTLEIQRTEQGDSAMYLCASSAPGRNSGNTIYFGEGSWLTVV.

This clone has a single count. CDR3 coding DNA: TGTGCCAGCAGTGAAGGGAGGCAGTCCTACGAGCAGTACTTC. Amino acid sequence: CASSEGRQSYEQYF. This chain links TRBV2 with TRBJ2-7; TRBD2 might be the D (5 bases). Germline CDR1 SNHLY, CDR2 FYNNEI. Trimming removed 1 base at V and 1 base at J, with 8 bases between. There are 14 residues in the CDR3. Full variable domain (rest looked up from reference TRBV2 and TRBJ2-7): EPEVTQTPSHQVTQMGQEVILRCVPISNHLYFYWYRQILGQKVEFLVSFYNNEISEKSEIFDDQFSVERPDGSNFTLKIRSTKLEDSAMYFCASSEGRQSYEQYFGPGTRLTVT.

This chain links TRBV2 with TRBJ1-4; D gene unclear. Germline V CDR1 and CDR2: SNHLY, FYNNEI. The CDR3 runs to 15 residues. V dropped 2 bases and J dropped 8 bases, with 15 bases sitting between them. The CDR3 nucleotides are TGTGCCAGCAGTGAACGTGGCGCCTCAGAGGAAAAACTGTTTTTT. It yields the protein CASSERGASEEKLFF.

The chain couples TRBV5-1 to TRBJ1-1, with a tentative D call TRBD1 (5 bases). The CDR3 is 16 amino acids. The germline V and J ends were trimmed by 1 base and 3 bases, with 16 bases remaining between them. CDR1 is SGHRS and CDR2 is YFSETQ in the germline V gene. The CDR3 nucleotides are TGCGCCAGCAGCTTGCCCCAGACCCAGGGCTACACTGAAGCTTTCTTT. It is translated as CASSLPQTQGYTEAFF.

The rearrangement joins TRBV5-4 to TRBJ2-7; D might be TRBD1 (6 bases). Looked up from germline, CDR1 is SGHNT and CDR2 is YYREEE (reference sequence). There are 15 residues in the CDR3. V lost 2 bases and J lost 5, with 17 bases in between. The CDR3 DNA reads TGTGCCAGCAGCTTTACTACAGGGAATCCCCACGAGCAGTACTTC. Translated, it gives CASSFTTGNPHEQYF.

The chain has TRBV6-5 and TRBJ2-7; D is uncertain. V was pared by 0 bases and J by 6 bases, with 3 bases between. The CDR3 spans 11 residues. Germline V gives CDR1 MNHEY, CDR2 SVGAGI. CDR3 loop: CASSYSVEQYF. The CDR3 DNA reads as TGTGCCAGCAGTTACTCTGTCGAGCAGTACTTC.

This clone came up once. The V and J genes are TRBV6-5 and TRBJ2-1; a weak D match, TRBD2 (6 bases). The CDR3 loop spans 13 amino acids. The germline gives CDR1 MNHEY, CDR2 SVGAGI. V was cut by 10 bases and J by 5 bases, with 15 bases left in between. CDR3 in amino acids: CATRRLVDNEQFF. The CDR3 nucleotides are TGTGCCACCCGGAGACTAGTAGACAATGAGCAGTTCTTC.

The genes are TRBV2 and TRBJ2-7; D gene uncertain. The V gene's germline CDR1 is SNHLY and CDR2 FYNNEI. The CDR3 totals 12 residues. The DNA of the CDR3 is TGTGCGACGGCGGTTCTCACCTACGAGCAGTACTTC. This encodes CATAVLTYEQYF.

CDR3 region: CASSDGTGLLPTNEKLFF. The DNA for the CDR3 is TGTGCCAGCTCGGACGGGACAGGCCTACTTCCAACTAATGAAAAACTGTTTTTT. The gene calls are TRBV18 and TRBJ1-4; 8 nucleotides match TRBD1. The V segment lost 6 bases and the J segment 0 bases; nucleotides outside the gene matches: 12. The CDR3 is 18 residues long. The germline V gene has CDR1 KGHSH and CDR2 LQKENI.

This chain uses TRBV6-1 with TRBJ1-1; D ambiguous. Germline V lookup: CDR1 MNHNS, CDR2 SASEGT. There are 14 residues in the CDR3. Trimming stripped 1 base from V and 3 bases from J, with 9 bases between. The CDR3 sequence is CASSEEVLDTEAFF. In DNA form, the CDR3 reads TGTGCCAGCAGTGAAGAAGTGTTGGACACTGAAGCTTTCTTT.

The chain combines TRBV6-5 with TRBJ2-7; perhaps TRBD2 as D (6 bases). CDR3 length: 15 residues. Trimming stripped 0 bases from V and 3 bases from J, with 12 bases between. Looked up from germline, CDR1 is MNHEY and CDR2 is SVGAGI. CDR3 nucleotides: TGTGCCAGCAGTTACTCGGAGGGACTCTTCTACGAGCAGTACTTC. Protein: CASSYSEGLFYEQYF.

By proportion, this clone is medium-sized (0.01 to 0.1%). This chain links TRBV4-2 with TRBJ1-4; no reliable D call. Looked up from germline, CDR1 is LGHNA and CDR2 is YNFKEQ. The CDR3 extends over 16 amino acids. V lost 3 bases to trimming and J lost 0 bases, with 11 bases between them. The CDR3 nucleotides read TGTGCCAGCAGCCACCCCGTTATTACAACTAATGAAAAACTGTTTTTT. Translation: CASSHPVITTNEKLFF.

This clone occurred many times. The chain joins TRBV19 to TRBJ1-4; 7 nucleotides match TRBD1. The CDR3 is 15 amino acids. CDR1 and CDR2 (germline): LNHDA, SQIVND (reference sequence). With 6 bases clipped from V and 8 bases from J, the junction kept 12 bases outside the gene matches. The CDR3: CASRPTGAQREKLFF. The CDR3 DNA follows: TGTGCCAGTAGGCCAACAGGGGCGCAACGGGAAAAACTGTTTTTT.

There are a few counts of this clone. This chain links TRBV2 with TRBJ2-7; TRBD2 agrees at 7 bases. The V gene end was trimmed by 7 bases and the J gene end by 1 base; junction bases not matched to a gene: 4. The CDR3 is made up of 13 amino acids. From germline, CDR1 is SNHLY and CDR2 FYNNEI. The CDR3 DNA is TGTGCCAGCACGGGAGGCGGGTCCTACGAGCAGTACTTC. The encoded protein is CASTGGGSYEQYF.

In regard to this clone: The junction and the germline gene differ at one end; a read error may be behind it. The chain couples TRBV9 to TRBJ1-1; D gene ambiguous. CDR3 size: 14 residues. CDR1 is SGDLS and CDR2 is YYNGEE in the germline V gene. The CDR3 DNA reads TGTGACAGCAGCGTATCGGCTGACAACACTGAAGCTTTCTTT. It encodes CDSSVSADNTEAFF.

The V gene is TRBV11-2, the J gene TRBJ2-1; the D is unclear. The CDR3 covers 13 residues. The germline V gene encodes CDR1 SGHAT and CDR2 FQNNGV. Between the trimmed V and J ends, which lost 1 base and 6 bases, there was a span of 7 bases. CDR3 loop: CASSLGSGNEQFF. CDR3 bases: TGTGCCAGCAGCTTAGGTTCCGGCAATGAGCAGTTCTTC.

The V call is TRBV7-6, the J call TRBJ2-3; TRBD1 might be the D (6 bases). V lost 2 bases and J 5 bases, leaving 8 bases between the germline ends. CDR1 and CDR2 (germline): SGHVS, FNYEAQ. The CDR3 contains 13 residues. CDR3 protein: CASSLLGGDTQYF. CDR3 DNA sequence: TGTGCCAGCAGCTTACTAGGGGGAGATACGCAGTATTTT.

The chain joins TRBV7-9 to TRBJ2-1, with TRBD1 as a possible D gene (6 bases). CDR1 and CDR2 from the germline V gene are SEHNR and FQNEAQ (reference sequence). Deletions cut 3 bases from V and 6 bases from J, with 9 bases between. This CDR3 is built from 13 residues. For the CDR3, the DNA is TGTGCCAGCAGCTTCGGGACAACCAATGAGCAGTTCTTC. Residues: CASSFGTTNEQFF.

DNA for the CDR3: TGCAGCGGAGCCAGGAACACCGGGGAGCTGTTTTTT. Translated: CSGARNTGELFF. The chain links TRBV29-1 to TRBJ2-2; D ambiguous. Trimming took 7 bases from V and 1 from J, leaving 7 bases between them. Per germline, CDR1 SQVTM and CDR2 ANQGSEA. This CDR3 region has 12 residues.

This clone was observed once. The V and J genes are TRBV30 and TRBJ1-1, with D possibly matching TRBD1 (6 bases). Trimming pared 1 base from V and 4 bases from J, leaving 19 bases between. The CDR3 contains 16 residues. Germline CDR1 GTSNPN, CDR2 SVGIG (reference sequence). CDR3 amino acids: CAWSGPPRMGATEAFF. In nucleotides, the CDR3 is TGTGCCTGGAGTGGTCCCCCTAGGATGGGGGCCACTGAAGCTTTCTTT.

The V gene is TRBV7-6, the J gene TRBJ2-2; 7 bases align to TRBD1. Germline CDR1 is SGHVS and CDR2 is FNYEAQ. The trim removed 1 base at V and 4 bases at J, leaving 6 bases unmatched. The CDR3 is 16 residues long. The CDR3 sequence: CASSLEGGLITGELFF. As DNA, the CDR3 is TGTGCCAGCAGCTTAGAAGGGGGCCTGATCACCGGGGAGCTGTTTTTT.

The gene calls are TRBV27 and TRBJ2-5; D ambiguous. The CDR3 totals 13 residues. Trimming removed 2 bases at V and 2 bases at J, with 6 bases between. The germline V gene has CDR1 MNHEY and CDR2 SMNVEV (reference sequence). The CDR3 region has the DNA TGTGCCAGCAGTTTAGCCGAGCAAGAGACCCAGTACTTC. This gives the protein CASSLAEQETQYF.